The 18 T cell receptor beta chains below all came from one sample that was sequenced in a study of T cells in Graves' hyperthyroidism and ophthalmopathy. The TCR beta CDR3 regions underwent amplification using RNA transcripts as the source. During a first-round RT-PCR of the TCR CDR3, the HTBI primer set was used. TCRdb processed the multiplex PCR reads anew with MiXCR; each CDR3 protein has one entry. The profile shows 540,000 or so distinct CDR3 sequences, around 46% of them singletons. The sequenced sample was peripheral blood or thyroid tissue (not recorded which). The source is an adult woman with Graves' disease, either hyperthyroidism or ophthalmopathy (not recorded which).

To note about this clonotype: A single base separates this from a much larger clone, so it may be a read error. This chain connects TRBV4-1 to TRBJ1-5; the D gene is possibly TRBD1 (6 bases). The CDR3 is 16 residues long. V shed 2 bases and J shed 7 bases, with 18 bases lying between them. CDR1 is MGHRA, CDR2 YSYEKL, per germline. The CDR3 reads CASSQTGGPFPQPQHF. The CDR3 nucleotides are TGCGCCAGCAGCCAAACCGGGGGCCCCTTCCCACAGCCCCAGCATTTT.

This clonotype was seen repeatedly, ten times or more. The J gene is TRBJ1-5, the V gene TRBV2, with 7 bases lining up with TRBD1. The V and J ends lost 7 bases and 4 bases, in that order; junction bases with no gene match: 10. The CDR3 length is 15 residues. The germline V gene encodes CDR1 SNHLY and CDR2 FYNNEI. CDR3 in DNA: TGTGCCAGCACCTCCGGGACAGCTATTAATCAGCCCCAGCATTTT. This codes for CASTSGTAINQPQHF. Drawing the rest from reference TRBV2 and TRBJ1-5, the complete variable domain is EPEVTQTPSHQVTQMGQEVILRCVPISNHLYFYWYRQILGQKVEFLVSFYNNEISEKSEIFDDQFSVERPDGSNFTLKIRSTKLEDSAMYFCASTSGTAINQPQHFGDGTRLSIL.

The chain combines TRBV7-9 with TRBJ1-5; the D gene is possibly TRBD1 (6 bases). The CDR3 has 15 amino acids. V lost 8 bases, J lost 3 bases, and 17 bases lay in between. The germline V gene has CDR1 SEHNR and CDR2 FQNEAQ (reference sequence). CDR3 residues: CASSGDDRANQPQHF. The CDR3 DNA reads TGTGCCAGCTCAGGGGACGACAGAGCCAATCAGCCCCAGCATTTT.

The chain has TRBV25-1 and TRBJ2-5; maybe TRBD2 (5 bases). V gave up 3 bases and J gave up 5 bases, with 19 bases separating them. The germline CDR1 and CDR2 sequences are MGHDK and SYGVNS. The CDR3 runs 16 residues. Written as DNA, the CDR3 is TGTGCCAGCAGTGATTCGGGAACGGTAGTAAGGGAGACCCAGTACTTC. Amino acid sequence: CASSDSGTVVRETQYF.

This clonotype occurred a few times. The chain carries TRBV15 and TRBJ2-3; D call uncertain. V dropped 6 bases and J dropped 0 bases, with 7 bases sitting between them. The CDR3 spans 13 residues. Per germline, CDR1 LNHNV and CDR2 YYDKDF (reference sequence). CDR3 residues: CATRSSSTDTQYF. The CDR3, as DNA: TGTGCCACCAGGTCAAGCAGCACAGATACGCAGTATTTT.

The chain couples TRBV20-1 to TRBJ1-1, with 7 nucleotides matching TRBD1. There are 14 residues in the CDR3. The germline V gene has CDR1 DFQATT and CDR2 SNEGSKA (reference sequence). J gave up 5 bases and V 6 bases, and 12 bases lay outside the gene matches. The CDR3 is CSALPRGQETEAFF. The CDR3, as DNA: TGCAGTGCCCTTCCAAGGGGGCAAGAAACTGAAGCTTTCTTT.

There are many counts of this clonotype. The gene calls are TRBV28 and TRBJ2-6; D not certain. Germline V gene sequence: CDR1 MDHEN, CDR2 SYDVKM. V lost 4 bases, J lost 0 bases, and 10 bases lay in between. This CDR3 contains 16 residues. CDR3 residues: CASSYLGNSGANVLTF. CDR3 bases: TGTGCCAGCAGTTACCTAGGGAACTCTGGGGCCAACGTCCTGACTTTC. The variable domain in full, completed from reference TRBV28 and TRBJ2-6, reads DVKVTQSSRYLVKRTGEKVFLECVQDMDHENMFWYRQDPGLGLRLIYFSYDVKMKEKGDIPEGYSVSREKKERFSLILESASTNQTSMYLCASSYLGNSGANVLTFGAGSRLTVL.

The chain links TRBV12-3 or TRBV12-4 to TRBJ2-6; possibly TRBD2 for D (6 bases). The V gene lost 4 bases and the J gene lost 3 bases, with 16 bases spanning the gap. CDR3 length: 17 amino acids. DNA of the CDR3: TGTGCCAGCAGTTGGCCGGGACTTAGGGATGGGGCCAACGTCCTGACTTTC. This codes for CASSWPGLRDGANVLTF.

This clonotype was observed at least ten times. The chain is built from TRBV27 and TRBJ2-2; a possible D gene is TRBD1 (5 bases). Germline lookup yields CDR1 MNHEY and CDR2 SMNVEV (reference sequence). V was cut by 4 bases and J by 2 bases, with 8 bases left in between. The CDR3 is 14 amino acids. This CDR3 reads CASSWTRNTGELFF. Here the CDR3 DNA reads TGTGCCAGCAGTTGGACACGAAACACCGGGGAGCTGTTTTTT.

The chain is built from TRBV10-2 and TRBJ1-5, with D perhaps matching TRBD1 (6 bases). The CDR3 sequence is 13 residues long. The germline gives CDR1 WSHSY, CDR2 SAAADI. Trimming stripped 8 bases from V and 4 bases from J, with 12 bases between. The CDR3 region is CASRDQGNQPQHF. CDR3 bases: TGCGCCAGCCGGGATCAGGGGAATCAGCCCCAGCATTTT.

This clonotype has at least ten counts. The chain recombines TRBV24-1 with TRBJ2-5; D gene uncertain. V was clipped by 2 bases and J by 7 bases, with 22 bases between them. Germline V CDR1 and CDR2: KGHDR, SFDVKD. The CDR3 has 17 residues. For the CDR3, the DNA is TGTGCCACCAGTGATTCCTGGGGTACACCGGGCTTCGGGACCCAGTACTTC. It encodes CATSDSWGTPGFGTQYF.

The chain combines TRBV28 with TRBJ2-5; the D gene is possibly TRBD2 (5 bases). This CDR3 is built from 10 residues. CDR1 is MDHEN and CDR2 is SYDVKM in the germline V gene. CDR3 region: CATGQETQYF. CDR3 DNA sequence: TGTGCAACGGGGCAAGAGACCCAGTACTTC.

There are many counts of this clonotype. This sequence joins TRBV11-3 and TRBJ2-5; 14 bases match TRBD2. The CDR3 runs to 16 residues. Germline values: CDR1 SGHNT, CDR2 YENEEA. J was trimmed by 5 bases and V by 5 bases; bases with no gene match: 7. The CDR3 loop reads CASSVGTSGRGETQYF. The CDR3 nucleotides read TGTGCCAGCAGCGTCGGGACTAGCGGGAGAGGGGAGACCCAGTACTTC.

The chain joins TRBV29-1 to TRBJ2-6, with D perhaps matching TRBD1 (5 bases). V was shortened by 5 bases and J by 4 bases, with 21 bases between the two germline ends. CDR1 SQVTM and CDR2 ANQGSEA come from the germline V gene. This CDR3 spans 17 amino acids. The CDR3 reads CSVQLTAELSGANVLTF. The CDR3 DNA follows: TGCAGCGTTCAATTGACAGCCGAATTGTCCGGGGCCAACGTCCTGACTTTC.

This rearrangement joins TRBV11-2 to TRBJ1-2, with TRBD1 as a possible D gene (5 bases). This CDR3 contains 13 residues. Germline CDR1 SGHAT, CDR2 FQNNGV. The V end lost 5 bases, the J end lost 3 bases, and 10 bases lay between the germline ends. CDR3 amino acids: CASSETDYYGYTF. The CDR3 coding sequence is TGTGCCAGCAGCGAGACAGATTACTATGGCTACACCTTC.

This clonotype was counted ten times or more. The chain combines TRBV2 with TRBJ2-6; no definite D call. Germline CDR1 and CDR2: SNHLY and FYNNEI. V shed 4 bases and J shed 0 bases, with 19 bases lying between them. The CDR3 has 19 residues. As DNA, the CDR3 is TGTGCCAGCAGTGTAGTGTTGGGTGGAGTGAGCTCTGGGGCCAACGTCCTGACTTTC. Protein product: CASSVVLGGVSSGANVLTF.

This clonotype was counted only a few times. The junction and the germline gene differ at one end; a read error may be behind it. The rearrangement joins TRBV5-1 to TRBJ1-1; D is ambiguous. Germline CDR1 and CDR2: SGHRS and YFSETQ. The CDR3 runs to 16 residues. The CDR3: CASSLQSQAVNTEAFF. Here the CDR3 DNA reads TGTGCCAGCAGCTTGCAATCGCAGGCCGTGAACACTGAAGCTTTCTTT.

This clonotype was detected many times. This chain uses TRBV24-1 with TRBJ2-1; 7 bases map to TRBD2. Germline V gene sequence: CDR1 KGHDR, CDR2 SFDVKD. This CDR3 comprises 16 residues. V shed 0 bases, J shed 3 bases, and the junction held 4 bases outside the gene matches. CDR3 protein: CATSDLGAGDYNEQFF. The CDR3 DNA reads TGTGCCACCAGTGATTTGGGTGCGGGGGACTACAATGAGCAGTTCTTC.